This TCR beta chain was identified during a study of CD8 T cells in Susac syndrome. Germline loops: CDR1 SGHRS, CDR2 YFSETQ. CDR3 length: 14 residues. The V gene lost 5 bases and the J gene lost 5 bases, with 16 bases spanning the gap. FACS enriched CD8+ TEMRA cells, while bulk CD8+ and CD4+ were negatively isolated. After extraction with the RNeasy kit, 0.5 to 1 ug of the RNA was reverse transcribed using random hexamers. In TCRdb, the immunoSEQ multiplex PCR reads were re-called with MiXCR into one record per CDR3 protein. The table lists fewer than 350,000 distinct CDR3 sequences, 92% of them singletons, with approximately 0.065% in the top ten.

This TCR came from a human donor with multiple sclerosis. The V gene is TRBV5-1, the J gene TRBJ2-5; D is undetermined. The sample comprised CD4+ T cells from PBMCs. The DNA of the CDR3 is TGCGCCAGCAGATCAGTGGGCCCCGGGGAGACCCAGTACTTC. Its protein product is CASRSVGPGETQYF.